These T cell receptor beta chains were read from a single sample in a study of CD8 T cells in ankylosing spondylitis. Using its own MiXCR run on the 5' RACE reads, TCRdb lists one record per CDR3 protein. Among about 360,000 distinct CDR3 sequences listed, roughly 15% were seen once. Material for sequencing was blood, either unsorted or a sorted T cell fraction (not recorded which). These receptor sequences come from a male donor with ankylosing spondylitis or in good health (not recorded which). The CDR3 runs from the conserved cysteine through the conserved F or W. Fields, in order: J gene, V gene, CDR3 protein.

TRBJ2-7,TRBV10-2,CASSVTGTTGIGQYF
TRBJ1-1,TRBV4-1,CASSQDGGDTEAFF
TRBJ2-1,TRBV6-5,CASSYGGRSSYNEQFF
TRBJ1-1,TRBV7-9,CASSLTLSARGPEAFF
TRBJ2-2,TRBV3-1,CASSQGRGGWRDTGELFF
TRBJ2-5,TRBV20-1,CSASYLAGRGRLAETQYF
TRBJ2-1,TRBV11-2,CASSLEGSSGNSYNEQFF
TRBJ2-3,TRBV20-1,CSARDPWGLTDTQYF
TRBJ2-7,TRBV7-2,CASSFAEWTGGEQYF
TRBJ1-4,TRBV12-3/TRBV12-4,CASSLTQGTNEKLFF
TRBJ1-4,TRBV5-1,CASSWSTSTVPNEKLFF
TRBJ2-6,TRBV25-1,CASRESGRANVLTF
TRBJ2-1,TRBV12-3/TRBV12-4,CASSLPRANEQFF
TRBJ1-1,TRBV5-6,CASSGNGWVPKAFF
TRBJ1-1,TRBV28,CASSHTEAFF
TRBJ1-1,TRBV6-1,CASHWTGLNTEAFF
TRBJ2-1,TRBV12-3/TRBV12-4,CASSLEGTSHNEQFF
TRBJ2-3,TRBV4-1,CASRALGRDTDTQYF
TRBJ2-7,TRBV20-1,CSARDLGAGGTYEQYF
TRBJ1-2,TRBV29-1,CSVVRLLHYGYTF
TRBJ2-2,TRBV7-9,CASSFSGTGNTGELFF
TRBJ2-1,TRBV6-1,CASTRLAGGSNEQFF
TRBJ2-3,TRBV10-3,CAIRQGLAPSDTQYF
TRBJ2-1,TRBV6-1,CASNLAGGYNEQFF
TRBJ2-5,TRBV4-1,CASSQFRDGQETQYF
TRBJ2-5,TRBV20-1,CSARDLAVTPETQYF
TRBJ2-2,TRBV7-2,CASSLRVPGMNGELFF
TRBJ2-5,TRBV7-8,CASSRGPEETQYF
TRBJ2-7,TRBV5-1,CASSGGVAYEQYF
TRBJ2-5,TRBV20-1,CSATPGQETQYF
TRBJ1-2,TRBV20-1,CSAFRTGPGYTF
TRBJ1-1,TRBV10-2,CASTPEQGNPVAFF
TRBJ1-6,TRBV18,CASSSDRGHSPLHF
TRBJ2-7,TRBV29-1,CSAQLGQTYEQYF
TRBJ1-1,TRBV5-1,CASSLPGQGLAEAFF
TRBJ2-6,TRBV5-1,CASSTGNSGANVLTF